One sample yielded the 22 T cell receptor beta chains listed below, sequenced in a study of T cell responses to AZD1222 COVID-19 vaccine. Clones were read by immunoSEQ multiplex PCR, and TCRdb kept only the in-frame ones, dropping some. The sample records 110,000 to 150,000 clones, 93% being singletons. The starting material was peripheral blood, obtained on day 0 of AZD1222 vaccination. The receptors here all came from an adult in good health.

This chain joins TRBV5-4 and TRBJ2-2; 7 bases are a match to TRBD2. The V and J ends lost 8 bases and 4 bases, in that order; junction bases with no gene match: 2. Germline assignment: CDR1 SGHNT and CDR2 YYREEE (reference sequence). The CDR3 loop spans 12 amino acids. The CDR3 sequence: CASAGATGELFF. In DNA, the CDR3 is TGTGCCAGTGCGGGAGCCACCGGGGAGCTGTTTTTT.

The CDR3 DNA follows: TGTGCCAGCAGACCTCGGGGGGCAGGGTCCTACGAGCAGTACTTC. Its translation is CASRPRGAGSYEQYF. The chain is built from TRBV3-1 (or the pseudogene TRBV3-2) and TRBJ2-7, with D tentatively TRBD2 (7 bases). V gave up 6 bases and J gave up 1 base, with 16 bases separating them. This CDR3 has 15 amino acids. Germline V lookup: CDR1 LGHDT, CDR2 YNNKEL (reference sequence).

The rearrangement uses TRBV11-2 and TRBJ1-1; 7 nucleotides align to TRBD1. CDR1 and CDR2 (germline): SGHAT, FQNNGV. J gave up 11 bases and V 5 bases, and 17 bases lay outside the gene matches. This CDR3 region has 15 residues. CDR3 region: CASSRFGDSHLKAFF. CDR3 nucleotides: TGTGCCAGCAGCAGATTTGGGGACAGCCATCTGAAGGCTTTCTTT.

The genes are TRBV2 and TRBJ2-7, with TRBD2 as a possible D gene (6 bases). Germline lookup yields CDR1 SNHLY and CDR2 FYNNEI. V gave up 4 bases and J gave up 3 bases, with 10 bases separating them. The CDR3 covers 13 residues. CDR3 protein: CASSGGRHYEQYF. The CDR3 bases are TGTGCCAGCAGTGGGGGGAGGCACTACGAGCAGTACTTC.

The genes are TRBV3-1 (or the pseudogene TRBV3-2) and TRBJ2-3; D possibly matches TRBD1 or TRBD2 (5 bases each). Per the germline V gene, CDR1 is LGHDT and CDR2 is YNNKEL (reference sequence). The V and J ends lost 4 bases and 6 bases respectively, with 14 bases between them. There are 14 residues in the CDR3. DNA for the CDR3: TGTGCCAGCAGCCCTCATCCGGGACCTGATACGCAGTATTTT. Residues: CASSPHPGPDTQYF.

This CDR3 reads CATSDAGTGSYEQYF. CDR3 nucleotides: TGTGCCACCAGTGACGCCGGGACAGGGTCCTACGAGCAGTACTTC. The chain combines TRBV24-1 with TRBJ2-7; 9 bases are shared with TRBD1. The CDR3 totals 15 residues. Germline CDR1 reads KGHDR; CDR2 reads SFDVKD. The V gene end was trimmed by 4 bases and the J gene end by 1 base; junction bases not matched to a gene: 4.

The table lists this clone with a count of one. V and J are TRBV5-6 and TRBJ2-2, with 8 nucleotides matching TRBD1. Germline lookup yields CDR1 SGHDT and CDR2 YYEEEE. V lost 2 bases, J lost 7 bases, and 13 bases stayed unmatched. The CDR3 runs to 17 residues. The CDR3 DNA reads TGTGCCAGCAGCTTAGATTGGGGCAGGGGGCGAGGCGGGGAGCTGTTTTTT. Its translation: CASSLDWGRGRGGELFF.

CDR3 nucleotide sequence: TGTGCCAGCAGTCCACGGACAGGGGGCCGCACCGGGGAGCTGTTTTTT. Protein: CASSPRTGGRTGELFF. The V call is TRBV5-8, the J call TRBJ2-2; TRBD1 agrees at 11 bases. The CDR3 is made up of 16 amino acids. V trimming: 5 bases; J trimming: 4 bases; junction bases outside the gene matches: 7. Germline V gives CDR1 SGHTS, CDR2 YDEGEE.

The chain employs TRBV24-1 and TRBJ2-2; 11 nucleotides line up with TRBD1. Losses at the gene ends were 4 bases for V and 4 bases for J; bases not matched to a gene: 4. The length of the CDR3 is 16 residues. Looked up from germline, CDR1 is KGHDR and CDR2 is SFDVKD. The chain's CDR3 is CATSEDGTGGTGELFF. As DNA, the CDR3 is TGTGCCACCAGTGAGGATGGGACAGGGGGCACCGGGGAGCTGTTTTTT.

The rearrangement links TRBV28 to TRBJ2-1; TRBD2 is a possible D gene (6 bases). Trimming shortened V by 5 bases and J by 5 bases, and 10 bases separated the two germline ends. The CDR3 is 13 amino acids. Germline values: CDR1 MDHEN, CDR2 SYDVKM. The CDR3 coding sequence is TGTGCCAGCAGTAGAATAGCGGACAATGAGCAGTTCTTC. Its translation: CASSRIADNEQFF.

This chain joins TRBV12-3 or TRBV12-4 and TRBJ2-5; D is uncertain. The CDR3 runs 13 residues. V lost 2 bases, J lost 1 base, and 5 bases lay in between. The CDR3 is CASSLWGQETQYF. The CDR3 DNA reads as TGTGCCAGCAGTTTATGGGGCCAAGAGACCCAGTACTTC.

This clone was seen only once. Within the sample, other DNA sequences also encode this same CDR3. The chain employs TRBV5-4 and TRBJ1-1, with a weak D call TRBD1 (6 bases). The CDR3 is 14 residues long. V was clipped by 4 bases and J by 3 bases, with 13 bases between them. The germline CDR1 and CDR2 sequences are SGHNT and YYREEE (reference sequence). CDR3: CASSLGGGDTEAFF. The DNA for the CDR3 is TGTGCCAGCAGCCTAGGGGGAGGAGACACTGAAGCTTTCTTT.

This chain connects TRBV7-9 to TRBJ1-5; D gene unclear. Germline CDR1 and CDR2: SEHNR and FQNEAQ (reference sequence). The CDR3 has 15 residues. Trimming stripped 1 base from V and 0 bases from J, with 7 bases between. In nucleotides, the CDR3 is TGTGCCAGCAGCTTAGGGTCGGGTAGCAATCAGCCCCAGCATTTT. Translation gives CASSLGSGSNQPQHF.

V and J are TRBV20-1 and TRBJ2-1, with D maybe TRBD2 (6 bases). Looked up from germline, CDR1 is DFQATT and CDR2 is SNEGSKA (reference sequence). This CDR3 comprises 14 residues. V was clipped by 3 bases and J by 4 bases, with 13 bases between them. The CDR3 DNA reads TGCAGTGCTAGTCTACGGGAGAGATACAATGAGCAGTTCTTC. The encoded protein is CSASLRERYNEQFF.

The chain joins TRBV11-3 to TRBJ2-3; D is ambiguous. This CDR3 contains 12 residues. Germline lookup yields CDR1 SGHNT and CDR2 YENEEA. The ends were cut back, 1 base at V and 6 bases at J, with 5 bases in the middle. The CDR3 bases are TGTGCCAGCAGCTTAGGTGGGGATACGCAGTATTTT. Its translation is CASSLGGDTQYF.

The V and J genes are TRBV15 and TRBJ2-1, with TRBD1 matching over 10 bases. CDR1 LNHNV and CDR2 YYDKDF come from the germline V gene (reference sequence). This CDR3 is built from 17 residues. V was clipped by 3 bases and J by 6 bases; unmatched bases: 11. CDR3 nucleotide sequence: TGTGCCACCAGCAGCGGGACAGGGGTAATCCTTGGCAATGAGCAGTTCTTC. As protein: CATSSGTGVILGNEQFF.

This chain connects TRBV19 to TRBJ2-7; the match to TRBD2 covers 12 bases. The CDR3 loop spans 15 amino acids. Unmatched junction bases numbered 4, after V lost 3 bases and J lost 4 bases. Germline V gives CDR1 LNHDA, CDR2 SQIVND (reference sequence). CDR3 in DNA: TGTGCCAGTAGTATTCGGACTAGCGGGAATTACGAGCAGTACTTC. Translated, it gives CASSIRTSGNYEQYF.

The gene calls are TRBV2 and TRBJ2-2, with D maybe TRBD2 (5 bases). Deletions cut 6 bases from V and 7 bases from J, with 12 bases between. Germline loops: CDR1 SNHLY, CDR2 FYNNEI. There are 13 residues in the CDR3. The CDR3 protein is CASSGTGGGELFF. DNA for the CDR3: TGTGCCAGCAGCGGTACCGGAGGCGGGGAGCTGTTTTTT.

J is TRBJ1-1 and V is TRBV5-1; possibly TRBD1 for D (5 bases). In germline, CDR1 is SGHRS, CDR2 YFSETQ. The CDR3 covers 14 residues. V lost 0 bases and J 1 base, leaving 7 bases between the germline ends. The DNA of the CDR3 is TGCGCCAGCAGCTTGGGACAGTCGAACACTGAAGCTTTCTTT. Its protein product is CASSLGQSNTEAFF.

The chain couples TRBV2 to TRBJ1-4; 10 bases fit TRBD1. Germline CDR1 SNHLY, CDR2 FYNNEI. The CDR3 contains 14 residues. V dropped 8 bases and J dropped 8; count of bases not matched to a gene: 8. The CDR3: CASRGDRGGEKLFF. The CDR3 DNA reads as TGTGCCAGCCGCGGGGACAGGGGTGGGGAAAAACTGTTTTTT. Looking up the rest from reference TRBV2 and TRBJ1-4 gives the full variable domain: EPEVTQTPSHQVTQMGQEVILRCVPISNHLYFYWYRQILGQKVEFLVSFYNNEISEKSEIFDDQFSVERPDGSNFTLKIRSTKLEDSAMYFCASRGDRGGEKLFFGSGTQLSVL.

CDR3: CASSYGREGRPDTQYF. The CDR3 DNA reads TGTGCCAGCAGTTACGGGCGGGAGGGCCGACCAGATACGCAGTATTTT. The chain is built from TRBV6-5 and TRBJ2-3; 9 nucleotides agree with TRBD2. The CDR3 has 16 residues. The trim removed 2 bases at V and 4 bases at J, leaving 7 bases unmatched. Germline CDR1 MNHEY, CDR2 SVGAGI.

This rearrangement joins TRBV9 to TRBJ2-3; 9 bases fit TRBD1. CDR3 length: 16 amino acids. CDR1 is SGDLS and CDR2 is YYNGEE in the germline V gene. V was clipped by 0 bases and J by 6 bases; unmatched bases: 8. CDR3 loop: CASSVVVGQGLDTQYF. For the CDR3, the DNA is TGTGCCAGCAGCGTAGTAGTTGGACAGGGGCTGGATACGCAGTATTTT.